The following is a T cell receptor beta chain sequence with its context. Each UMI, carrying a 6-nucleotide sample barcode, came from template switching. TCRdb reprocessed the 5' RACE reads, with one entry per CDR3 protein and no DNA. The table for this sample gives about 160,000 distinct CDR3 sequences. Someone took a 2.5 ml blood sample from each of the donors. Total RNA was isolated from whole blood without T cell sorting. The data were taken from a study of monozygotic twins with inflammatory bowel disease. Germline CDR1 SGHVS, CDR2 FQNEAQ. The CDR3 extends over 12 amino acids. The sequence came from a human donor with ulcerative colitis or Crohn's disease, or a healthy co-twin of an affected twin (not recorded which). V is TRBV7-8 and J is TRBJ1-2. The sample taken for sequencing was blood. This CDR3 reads CASSSDNYGYTF.